These T cell receptor beta chains were read from a single sample in a study of blood T cells in healthy people across ages. TCRdb re-derived calls from the 5' RACE reads in MiXCR, one entry per CDR3 protein. The sample contains hundreds of thousands of distinct CDR3 sequences, under 25% of which appear only once. Sequenced material: blood. These receptors all come from a man between 65 and 85 years old in good health. Both conserved end residues are part of each CDR3. The D gene is left open where the match is weak. Clone size is not always given. Where it is, it says once, few, many or a class for expanded clones.

TRBJ1-3	-	15	TRBV6-5	-	TGTGCCAGCAGTCCCGACGGGGGTGCTGGAAACACCATATATTTT	CASSPDGGAGNTIYF
TRBJ1-2	many	13	TRBV2	-	TGTGCCAGCAGCCAGACAGGAGTTTATGGCTACACCTTC	CASSQTGVYGYTF
TRBJ1-1	few	14	TRBV10-3	TRBD1	TGTGCCATCAGCGGACAGGGTGAGGTCGCTGAAGCTTTCTTT	CAISGQGEVAEAFF
TRBJ2-4	-	17	TRBV28	TRBD1	TGTGCCAGCAGTTTGGACAGGGGGACCTACAAATTAAACATTCAGTACTTC	CASSLDRGTYKLNIQYF
TRBJ2-7	-	15	TRBV7-9	-	TGTGCCAGCAGCCCACCTAGCTCATCCTCCTACGAGCAGTACTTC	CASSPPSSSSYEQYF
TRBJ2-5	many	14	TRBV7-8	-	TGTGCCAGCAGCCCCCAGCGGACTTGGGAGACCCAGTACTTC	CASSPQRTWETQYF
TRBJ2-5	once	13	TRBV20-1	-	TGCAGTGCCAGGAGAGTAGGAGGAGAGACCCAGTACTTC	CSARRVGGETQYF
TRBJ1-4	few	14	TRBV30	-	TGTGCCTGGAGTGTAGCGCAGGTTGATGAAAAACTGTTTTTT	CAWSVAQVDEKLFF
TRBJ2-3	-	16	TRBV20-1	TRBD2	TGCAGTGCTAAACCTAGCGGGAAAGGCGGCACAGATACGCAGTATTTT	CSAKPSGKGGTDTQYF
TRBJ2-5	-	14	TRBV2	TRBD1	TGTGCCAGCAGTCGGGACAGGGTCCCAGAGACCCAGTACTTC	CASSRDRVPETQYF
TRBJ2-1	-	15	TRBV27	TRBD1	TGTGCCAGCAGTACCCGACAGGGTCTCAGCAATGAGCAGTTCTTC	CASSTRQGLSNEQFF
TRBJ2-1	-	17	TRBV4-1	TRBD2	TGCGCCAGCAGCCGCGGATGGACTAGCGGGAGAGACAATGAGCAGTTCTTC	CASSRGWTSGRDNEQFF